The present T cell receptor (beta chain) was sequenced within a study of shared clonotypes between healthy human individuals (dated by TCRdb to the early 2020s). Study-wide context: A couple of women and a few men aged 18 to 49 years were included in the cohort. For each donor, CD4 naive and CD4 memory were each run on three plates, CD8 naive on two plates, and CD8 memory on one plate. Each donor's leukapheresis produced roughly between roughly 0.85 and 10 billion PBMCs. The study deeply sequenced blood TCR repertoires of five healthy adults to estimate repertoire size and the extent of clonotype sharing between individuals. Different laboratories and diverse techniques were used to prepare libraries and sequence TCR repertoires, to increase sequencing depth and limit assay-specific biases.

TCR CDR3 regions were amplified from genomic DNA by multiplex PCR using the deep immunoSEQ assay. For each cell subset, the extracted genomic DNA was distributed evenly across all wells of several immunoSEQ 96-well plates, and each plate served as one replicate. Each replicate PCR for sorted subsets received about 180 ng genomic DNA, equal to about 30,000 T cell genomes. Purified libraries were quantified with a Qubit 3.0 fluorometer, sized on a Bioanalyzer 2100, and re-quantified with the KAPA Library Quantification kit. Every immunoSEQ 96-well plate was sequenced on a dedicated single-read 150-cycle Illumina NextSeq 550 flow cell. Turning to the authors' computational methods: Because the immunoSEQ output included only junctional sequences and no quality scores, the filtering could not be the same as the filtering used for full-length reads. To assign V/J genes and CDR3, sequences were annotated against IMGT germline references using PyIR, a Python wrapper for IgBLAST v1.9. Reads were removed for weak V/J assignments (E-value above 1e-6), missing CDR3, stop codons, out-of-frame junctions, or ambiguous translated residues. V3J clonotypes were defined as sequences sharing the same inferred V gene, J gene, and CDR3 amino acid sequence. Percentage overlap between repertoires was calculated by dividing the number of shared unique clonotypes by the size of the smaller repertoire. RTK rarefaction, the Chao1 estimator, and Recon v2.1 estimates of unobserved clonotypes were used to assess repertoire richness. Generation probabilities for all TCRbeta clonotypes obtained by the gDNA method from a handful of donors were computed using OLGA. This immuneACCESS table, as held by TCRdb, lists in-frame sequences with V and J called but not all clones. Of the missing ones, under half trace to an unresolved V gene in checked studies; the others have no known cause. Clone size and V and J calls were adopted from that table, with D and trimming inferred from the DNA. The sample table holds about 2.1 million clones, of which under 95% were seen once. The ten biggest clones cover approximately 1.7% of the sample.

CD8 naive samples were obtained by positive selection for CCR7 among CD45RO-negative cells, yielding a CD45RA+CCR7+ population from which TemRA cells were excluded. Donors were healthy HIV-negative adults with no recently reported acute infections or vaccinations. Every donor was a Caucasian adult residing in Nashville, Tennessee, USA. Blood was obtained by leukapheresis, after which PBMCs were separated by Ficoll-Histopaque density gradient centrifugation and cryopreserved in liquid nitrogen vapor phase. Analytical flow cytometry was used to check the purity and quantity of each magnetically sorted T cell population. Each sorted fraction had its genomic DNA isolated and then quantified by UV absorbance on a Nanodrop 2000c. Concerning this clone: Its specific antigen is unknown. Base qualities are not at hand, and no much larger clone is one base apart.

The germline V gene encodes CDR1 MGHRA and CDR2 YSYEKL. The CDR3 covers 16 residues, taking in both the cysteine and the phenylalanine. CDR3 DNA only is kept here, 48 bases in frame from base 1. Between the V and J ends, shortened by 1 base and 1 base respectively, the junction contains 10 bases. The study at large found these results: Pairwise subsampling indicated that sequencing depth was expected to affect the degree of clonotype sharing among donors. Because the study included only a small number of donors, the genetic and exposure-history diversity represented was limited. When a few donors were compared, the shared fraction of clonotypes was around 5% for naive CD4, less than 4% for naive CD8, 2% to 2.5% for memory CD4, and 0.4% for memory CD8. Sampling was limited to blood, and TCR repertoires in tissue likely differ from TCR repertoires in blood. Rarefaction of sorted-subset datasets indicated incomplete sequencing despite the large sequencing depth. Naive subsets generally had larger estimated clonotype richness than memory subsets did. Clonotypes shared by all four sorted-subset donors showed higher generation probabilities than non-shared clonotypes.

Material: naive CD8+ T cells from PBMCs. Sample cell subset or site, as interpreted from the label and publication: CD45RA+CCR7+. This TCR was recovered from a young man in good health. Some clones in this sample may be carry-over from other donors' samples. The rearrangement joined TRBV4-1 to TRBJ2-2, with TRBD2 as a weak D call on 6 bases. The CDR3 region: CASSQVLGGNTGELFF. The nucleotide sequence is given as TGCGCCAGCAGCCAAGTACTCGGGGGGAACACCGGGGAGCTGTTTTTT.